This T cell receptor (beta chain) was captured in a study of identical twins. The CDR3 totals 14 residues. Germline loops: CDR1 SGHTA, CDR2 FQGNSA. Trimming shortened V by 3 bases and J by 6 bases, and 12 bases separated the two germline ends. TCRdb re-called the 5' RACE reads with MiXCR, one entry per CDR3 protein. The data contain around 510,000 distinct CDR3 sequences, 13% to 15% of them seen just once; the ten biggest clones take up approximately 1%. In this sample, this clonotype turned up a few times. The same data also went into a second study, on yellow fever vaccine responses in identical twins.

The specimen sequenced was CD4+ T cells sorted from blood. The receptor comes from a woman aged 18-30 years in good health. The chain couples TRBV7-2 to TRBJ2-1, with D uncertain. CDR3 sequence (DNA): TGTGCCAGCAGCTTGCAGCTAAAGGGCAATGAGCAGTTCTTC. Translating gives CASSLQLKGNEQFF.